A selection of T cell receptor beta chains follows, all from one sample in a study of T cells in localized non-small cell lung cancer. Sequencing was performed with immunoSEQ multiplex PCR; in TCRdb, only in-frame clones are kept and a portion is missing. The repertoire holds approximately 2,700 clones, with about 28% as singletons. Sample: lung tumor tissue, taken before any cancer treatment. These receptors originate from a man aged 40-75 years with stage II squamous cell lung carcinoma. Both conserved end residues are part of each CDR3.

v_gene	j_gene	CDR3aa
TRBV5-1	TRBJ2-3	CASSVGQGGTDTQYF
TRBV11-3	TRBJ2-5	CASSVGGYQETQYF
TRBV9	TRBJ1-1	CAIRSMNTEAFF
TRBV5-1	TRBJ1-2	CASSLITNNYGYTF
TRBV6-8	TRBJ1-5	CAIGQGNQPQHF
TRBV6-8	TRBJ1-3	CASSWQHGNTIYF
TRBV29-1	TRBJ1-2	CSVEMGPTGGYTF
TRBV30	TRBJ1-2	CAWSGGQGASYGYTF
TRBV7-2	TRBJ1-1	CASSLGRTSKAFF
TRBV10-2	TRBJ1-1	CASSESGAPEAFF
TRBV11-3	TRBJ1-1	CASSLRTANTEAFF
TRBV11-3	TRBJ2-1	CASSLGASGGLEQFF
TRBV10-2	TRBJ2-5	CASSNTGLALETQYF
TRBV9	TRBJ2-3	CASRNINTDTQYF
TRBV19	TRBJ2-1	CASSIEGTSGRWGSYNEQFF
TRBV6-8	TRBJ1-6	CASSRQGNSPLHF
TRBV18	TRBJ2-7	CASSPPDTPYEQYF
TRBV14	TRBJ1-5	CASSQDDQPQHF
TRBV6-8	TRBJ1-3	CASSYSRGSSGNTIYF
TRBV9	TRBJ2-7	CASSPTSGGSYEQYF
TRBV6-8	TRBJ1-2	CASSYDMNYGYTF
TRBV5-1	TRBJ2-5	CASRGSRVQETQYF
TRBV18	TRBJ2-7	CASSPVPLDEQYF
TRBV5-1	TRBJ1-1	CASSYRGRNTEAFF
TRBV5-1	TRBJ2-7	CASSWGGTSGSYEQYF
TRBV19	TRBJ2-7	CASSPALGEQYF
TRBV6-8	TRBJ2-1	CASSHRLGVDNEQFF
TRBV25-1	TRBJ1-2	CASRSSGYGYTF
TRBV29-1	TRBJ1-3	CSVEDVSSGNTIYF
TRBV18	TRBJ2-1	CASSPPAGGNEQFF
TRBV18	TRBJ1-1	CASSPPGIKGGTEAFF
TRBV5-1	TRBJ2-2	CASSLGTSGTGELFF
TRBV19	TRBJ1-1	CASSMTGTEAFF
TRBV25-1	TRBJ2-5	CASRGRDTGMYQETQYF
TRBV9	TRBJ1-1	CASSAGVGSAFF
TRBV23-1	TRBJ2-7	CASSQTESYEQYF
TRBV19	TRBJ2-5	CASSAWQGGGETQYF
TRBV11-3	TRBJ2-3	CASSLAGGPIDTQYF
TRBV28	TRBJ2-3	CASSPKGGGGRLNTQYF
TRBV6-8	TRBJ1-2	CASSYKMYGYTF